The T cell receptor beta chain described here comes from a study of T cells in Graves' hyperthyroidism and ophthalmopathy. Study details: Peripheral blood was taken when the disease was first diagnosed, before any treatment began. Study-wide results and limits: The model foresaw ophthalmopathy a median about 6.5 months prior to onset.

This clonotype was counted many times. Its antigen is undetermined. CDR1 PRHDT and CDR2 FYEKMQ come from the germline V gene (reference sequence). The CDR3 is made up of 16 amino acids. Between the trimmed V and J ends, which lost 0 bases and 0 bases, there was a span of 11 bases. Diagnosis relied on clinical symptoms, serum thyroxine and TRAb, thyroid ultrasound and orbital computed tomography. The authors obtained PBMCs from roughly 9.7 ml of fresh peripheral blood. Regions amplified from RNA transcripts were the TCR beta CDR3 regions. The TCR CDR3 was amplified in a first-round RT-PCR using the HTBI primer set. One entry per CDR3 protein results from TCRdb running MiXCR on the multiplex PCR reads. The table lists 350,000 to 400,000 distinct CDR3 sequences, about a fifth of them singletons.

This receptor was obtained from a young man with Graves' ophthalmopathy. J is TRBJ1-2 and V is TRBV13; weak D call: TRBD1 (6 bases). Specimen: blood. The CDR3 DNA follows: TGTGCCAGCAGCTTAGGATACCGGACAGCTAACTATGGCTACACCTTC. Protein: CASSLGYRTANYGYTF.